This T cell receptor beta chain was observed in a study of shared clonotypes between healthy human individuals. Generated by immunoSEQ multiplex PCR, the TCRdb table keeps only in-frame clones and is missing some. The table shows about 750,000 clones, with more than 85% occurring only once. Study-wide results and limits: Shared across a few donors were around 5% of the naive CD4 clonotypes. Relative to clonotypes present in all four donors, those not shared had lower generation probabilities.

Terminally differentiated effector memory CD45RA+ cells were excluded by CCR7 positive selection of CD45RO-negative cells. In regard to this clone: No antigen is known for it.

This CDR3 is built from 15 residues. V gave up 5 bases and J gave up 4 bases, with 18 bases separating them. Germline V CDR1 and CDR2: SGHTA, FQGNSA. This TCR was sampled from a man aged 30 to 39 in good health. The rearrangement links TRBV7-2 to TRBJ2-7, with D tentatively TRBD2 (6 bases). The sample taken for sequencing was naive CD8+ T cells sorted from blood. The CDR3 bases are TGTGCCAGCAGCCGACCGGGAGCGGAGGGATACGAGCAGTACTTC. This encodes CASSRPGAEGYEQYF.